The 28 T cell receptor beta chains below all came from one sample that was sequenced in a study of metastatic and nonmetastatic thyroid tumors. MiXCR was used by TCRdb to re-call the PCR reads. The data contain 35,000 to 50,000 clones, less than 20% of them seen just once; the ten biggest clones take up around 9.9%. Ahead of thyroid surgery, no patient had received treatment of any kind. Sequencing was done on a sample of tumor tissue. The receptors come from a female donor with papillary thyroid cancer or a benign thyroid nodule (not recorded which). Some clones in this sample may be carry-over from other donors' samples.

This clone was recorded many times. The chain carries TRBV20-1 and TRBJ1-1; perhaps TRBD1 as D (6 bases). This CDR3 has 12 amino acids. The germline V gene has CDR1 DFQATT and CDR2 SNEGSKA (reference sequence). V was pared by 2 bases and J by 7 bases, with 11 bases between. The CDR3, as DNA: TGCAGTGCTAGATCGGGGGCAGATGAAGCTTTCTTT. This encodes CSARSGADEAFF.

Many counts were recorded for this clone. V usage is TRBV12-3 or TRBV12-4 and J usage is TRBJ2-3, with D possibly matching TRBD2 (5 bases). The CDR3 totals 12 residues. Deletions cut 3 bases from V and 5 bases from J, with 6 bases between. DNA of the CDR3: TGTGCCAGCAGTTTTCGGGGAGATACGCAGTATTTT. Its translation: CASSFRGDTQYF.

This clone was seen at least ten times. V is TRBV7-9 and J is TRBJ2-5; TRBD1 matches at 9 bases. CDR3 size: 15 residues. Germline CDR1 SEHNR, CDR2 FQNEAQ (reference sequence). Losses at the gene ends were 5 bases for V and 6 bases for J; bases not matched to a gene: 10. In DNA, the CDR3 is TGTGCCAGCAGCCCACGACAGGGGGTGCTCCAGACCCAGTACTTC. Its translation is CASSPRQGVLQTQYF.

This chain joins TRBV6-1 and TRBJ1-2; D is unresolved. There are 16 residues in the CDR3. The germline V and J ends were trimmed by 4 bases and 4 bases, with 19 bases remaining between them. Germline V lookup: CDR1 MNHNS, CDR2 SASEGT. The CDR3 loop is CASSGVGISRIYGYTF. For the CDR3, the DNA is TGTGCCAGCAGTGGTGTAGGGATCTCCCGCATCTATGGCTACACCTTC.

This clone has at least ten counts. The CDR3 sequence is CASRMGQTYEQYF. CDR3 sequence (DNA): TGTGCCAGCAGAATGGGACAAACCTACGAGCAGTACTTC. The chain joins TRBV6-2 or TRBV6-3 to TRBJ2-7, with D maybe TRBD1 (6 bases). This CDR3 contains 13 residues. The germline gives CDR1 MNHEY, CDR2 SVGEGT. With 6 bases removed from V and 2 bases from J, the gap between germline ends came to 11 bases.

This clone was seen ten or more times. The CDR3 bases are TGTGCTAGTGGTTTGGGAAGGAGTCAGCCCCAGCATTTT. Its protein product is CASGLGRSQPQHF. This chain links TRBV12-5 with TRBJ1-5; D unclear. Trimming took 1 base from V and 6 from J, leaving 7 bases between them. The CDR3 has 13 residues. Germline loops: CDR1 LGHNT, CDR2 FRNRAP.

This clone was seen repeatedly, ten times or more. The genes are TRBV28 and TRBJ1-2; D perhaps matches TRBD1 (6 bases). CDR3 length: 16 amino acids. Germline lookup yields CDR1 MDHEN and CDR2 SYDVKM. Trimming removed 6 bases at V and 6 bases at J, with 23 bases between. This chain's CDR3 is CASSPRTARIRDGYTF. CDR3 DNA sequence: TGTGCCAGCAGCCCTAGGACAGCTCGGATTAGGGATGGCTACACCTTC.

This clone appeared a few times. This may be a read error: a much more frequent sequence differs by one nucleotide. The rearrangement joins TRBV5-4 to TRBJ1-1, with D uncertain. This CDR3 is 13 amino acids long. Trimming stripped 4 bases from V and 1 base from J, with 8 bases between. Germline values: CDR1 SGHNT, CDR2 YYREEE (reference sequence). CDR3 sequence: CASSPVRNTEAFF. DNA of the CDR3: TGTGCCAGCAGCCCGGTAAGGAACACTGAAGCTTTCTTT.

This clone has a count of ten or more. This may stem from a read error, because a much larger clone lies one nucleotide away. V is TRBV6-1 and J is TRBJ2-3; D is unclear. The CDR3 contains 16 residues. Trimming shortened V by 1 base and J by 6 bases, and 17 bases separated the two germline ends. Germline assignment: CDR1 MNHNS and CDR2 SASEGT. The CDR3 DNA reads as TGTGCCAGCAGTGAAGGTGGGGTTGGCCCCTGTGATACGCAGTATTTT. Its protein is CASSEGGVGPCDTQYF.

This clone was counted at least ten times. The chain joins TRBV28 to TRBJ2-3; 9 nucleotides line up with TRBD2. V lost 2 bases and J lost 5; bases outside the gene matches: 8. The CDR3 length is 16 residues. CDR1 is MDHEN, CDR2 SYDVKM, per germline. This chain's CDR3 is CASSLVFSGREDTQYF. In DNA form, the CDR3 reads TGTGCCAGCAGTTTAGTGTTTAGCGGGAGAGAAGATACGCAGTATTTT.

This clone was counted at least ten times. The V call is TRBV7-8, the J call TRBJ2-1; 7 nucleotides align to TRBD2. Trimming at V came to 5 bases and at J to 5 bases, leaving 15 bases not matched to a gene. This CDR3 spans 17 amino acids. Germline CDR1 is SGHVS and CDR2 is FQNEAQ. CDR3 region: CASSPTGGRELDNEQFF. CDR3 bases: TGTGCCAGCAGCCCCACCGGAGGGCGGGAGCTCGACAATGAGCAGTTCTTC.

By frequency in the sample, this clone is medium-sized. Here the CDR3 reads CSARDSDPPPEQFF. In nucleotides, the CDR3 is TGCAGTGCTAGAGATTCGGATCCACCCCCTGAGCAGTTCTTC. The chain recombines TRBV20-1 with TRBJ2-1, with D uncertain. This CDR3 is built from 14 residues. In germline, CDR1 is DFQATT, CDR2 SNEGSKA (reference sequence). V dropped 0 bases and J dropped 9 bases, with 15 bases sitting between them.

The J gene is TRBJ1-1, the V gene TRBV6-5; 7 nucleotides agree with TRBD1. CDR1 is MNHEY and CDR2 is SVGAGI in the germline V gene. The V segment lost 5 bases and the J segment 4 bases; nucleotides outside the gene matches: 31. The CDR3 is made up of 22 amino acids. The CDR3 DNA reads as TGTGCCAGCAGTCCAGGAGTAGACAGGGTCCCAAGAATTTACATGTGGAGCACTGAAGCTTTCTTT. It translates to CASSPGVDRVPRIYMWSTEAFF.

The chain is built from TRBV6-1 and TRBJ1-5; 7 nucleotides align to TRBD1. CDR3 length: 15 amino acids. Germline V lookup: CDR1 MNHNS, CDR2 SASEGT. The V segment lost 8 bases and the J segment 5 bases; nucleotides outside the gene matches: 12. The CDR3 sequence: CASQTLGTDHQPQHF. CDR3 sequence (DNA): TGTGCCAGCCAAACCCTTGGGACAGATCATCAGCCCCAGCATTTT.

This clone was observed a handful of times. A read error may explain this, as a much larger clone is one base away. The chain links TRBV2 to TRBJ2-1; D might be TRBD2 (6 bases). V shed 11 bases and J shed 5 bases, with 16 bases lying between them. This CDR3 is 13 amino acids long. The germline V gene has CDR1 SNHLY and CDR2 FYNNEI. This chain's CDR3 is CAGKEGRNNEQFF. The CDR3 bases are TGTGCCGGCAAGGAGGGACGCAACAATGAGCAGTTCTTC.

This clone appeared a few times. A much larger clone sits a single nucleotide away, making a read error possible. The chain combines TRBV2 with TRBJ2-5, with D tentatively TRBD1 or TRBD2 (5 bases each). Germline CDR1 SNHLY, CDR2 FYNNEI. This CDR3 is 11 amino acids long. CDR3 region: CASSLGETHYF. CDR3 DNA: TGTGCCAGCAGCCTAGGGGAGACCCATTACTTC. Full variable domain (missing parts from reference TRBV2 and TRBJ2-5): EPEVTQTPSHQVTQMGQEVILRCVPISNHLYFYWYRQILGQKVEFLVSFYNNEISEKSEIFDDQFSVERPDGSNFTLKIRSTKLEDSAMYFCASSLGETHYFGPGTRLLVL.

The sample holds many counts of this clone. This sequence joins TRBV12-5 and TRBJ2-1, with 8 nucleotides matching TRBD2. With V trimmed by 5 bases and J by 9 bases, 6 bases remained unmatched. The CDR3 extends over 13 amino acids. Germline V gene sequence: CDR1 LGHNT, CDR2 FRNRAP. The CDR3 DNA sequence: TGTGCTAGTGGTCACGAAGCGGGAGTTGAGCAGTTCTTC. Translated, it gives CASGHEAGVEQFF.

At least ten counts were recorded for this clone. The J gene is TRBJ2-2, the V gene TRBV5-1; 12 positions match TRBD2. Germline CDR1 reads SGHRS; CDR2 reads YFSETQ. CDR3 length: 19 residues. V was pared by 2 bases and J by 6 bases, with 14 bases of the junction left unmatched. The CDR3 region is CASSFALTSGSFYAGELFF. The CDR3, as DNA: TGCGCCAGCAGCTTCGCCTTGACTAGCGGGAGTTTTTATGCCGGGGAGCTGTTTTTT. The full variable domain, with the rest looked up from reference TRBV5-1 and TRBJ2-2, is KAGVTQTPRYLIKTRGQQVTLSCSPISGHRSVSWYQQTPGQGLQFLFEYFSETQRNKGNFPGRFSGRQFSNSRSEMNVSTLELGDSALYLCASSFALTSGSFYAGELFFGEGSRLTVL.

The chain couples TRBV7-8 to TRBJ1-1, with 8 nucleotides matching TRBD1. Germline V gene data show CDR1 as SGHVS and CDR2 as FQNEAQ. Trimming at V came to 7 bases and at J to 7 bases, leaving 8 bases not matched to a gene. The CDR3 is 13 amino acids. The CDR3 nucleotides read TGTGCCAGCATCCGCCCTGGACAGGGTGAAGCTTTCTTT. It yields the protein CASIRPGQGEAFF. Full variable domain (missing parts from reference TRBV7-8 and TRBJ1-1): GAGVSQSPRYKVAKRGQDVALRCDPISGHVSLFWYQQALGQGPEFLTYFQNEAQLDKSGLPSDRFFAERPEGSVSTLKIQRTQQEDSAVYLCASIRPGQGEAFFGQGTRLTVV.

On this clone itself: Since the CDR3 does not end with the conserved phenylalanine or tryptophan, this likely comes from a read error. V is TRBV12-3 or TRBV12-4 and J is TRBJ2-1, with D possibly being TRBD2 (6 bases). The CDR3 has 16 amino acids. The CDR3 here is CAISPPGSGGGNEQFS. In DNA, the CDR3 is TGTGCCATCAGTCCACCCGGTAGCGGAGGCGGCAATGAGCAGTTCTCC.

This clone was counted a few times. This CDR3 is CASSGGSNSNQPQHF. For the CDR3, the DNA is TGTGCCAGCAGTGGGGGCAGCAATAGCAATCAGCCCCAGCATTTT. The chain combines TRBV2 with TRBJ1-5; the D gene is possibly TRBD1 (5 bases). The CDR3 runs 15 residues. Looked up from germline, CDR1 is SNHLY and CDR2 is FYNNEI. Deletions cut 4 bases from V and 0 bases from J, with 10 bases between. Using reference TRBV2 and TRBJ1-5 for the parts outside the CDR3, the full variable domain is EPEVTQTPSHQVTQMGQEVILRCVPISNHLYFYWYRQILGQKVEFLVSFYNNEISEKSEIFDDQFSVERPDGSNFTLKIRSTKLEDSAMYFCASSGGSNSNQPQHFGDGTRLSIL.

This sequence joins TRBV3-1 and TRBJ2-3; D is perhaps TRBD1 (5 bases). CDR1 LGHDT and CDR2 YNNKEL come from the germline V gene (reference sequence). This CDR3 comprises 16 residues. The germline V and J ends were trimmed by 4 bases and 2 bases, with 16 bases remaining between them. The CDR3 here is CASSPGRGVSTDTQYF. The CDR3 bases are TGTGCCAGCAGCCCAGGGCGTGGGGTATCCACAGATACGCAGTATTTT.

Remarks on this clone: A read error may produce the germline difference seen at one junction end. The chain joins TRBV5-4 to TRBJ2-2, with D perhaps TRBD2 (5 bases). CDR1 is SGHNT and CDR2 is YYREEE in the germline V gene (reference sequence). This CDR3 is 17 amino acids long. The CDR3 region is CASSLAATWRNTWELFF. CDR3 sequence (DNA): TGTGCCAGCAGCTTGGCCGCCACATGGAGGAACACCTGGGAGCTTTTTTTT.

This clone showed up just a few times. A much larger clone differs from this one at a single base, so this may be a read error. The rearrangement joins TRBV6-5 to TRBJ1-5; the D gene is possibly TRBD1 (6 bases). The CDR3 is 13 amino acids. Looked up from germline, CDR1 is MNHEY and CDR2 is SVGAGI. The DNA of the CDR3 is TGTGCCTGCAGTTTTTTAGGGGGTTGGCCCCAGCATTTT. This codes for CACSFLGGWPQHF.

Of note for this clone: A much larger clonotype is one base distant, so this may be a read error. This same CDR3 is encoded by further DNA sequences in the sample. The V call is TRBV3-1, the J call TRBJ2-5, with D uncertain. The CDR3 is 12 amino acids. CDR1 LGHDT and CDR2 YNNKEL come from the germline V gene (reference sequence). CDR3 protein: CASSNYQETQYF. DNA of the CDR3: TGTGCCAGCAGCAATTACCAAGAGACACAGTACTTC.

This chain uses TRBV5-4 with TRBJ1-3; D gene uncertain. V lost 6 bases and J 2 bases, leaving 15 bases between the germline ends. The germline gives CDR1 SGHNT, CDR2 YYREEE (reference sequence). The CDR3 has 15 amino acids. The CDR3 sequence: CASTHGWDTGNTIYF. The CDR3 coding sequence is TGTGCCAGCACCCACGGTTGGGATACTGGAAACACCATATATTTT.

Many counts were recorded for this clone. DNA for the CDR3: TGTGCCAGTAGCCCCGGTGACTATGGCTACACCTTC. Translation: CASSPGDYGYTF. This chain joins TRBV19 and TRBJ1-2; no clear D gene. The CDR3 has 12 residues. Germline V gives CDR1 LNHDA, CDR2 SQIVND (reference sequence). The V and J ends lost 6 bases and 3 bases respectively, with 8 bases between them.

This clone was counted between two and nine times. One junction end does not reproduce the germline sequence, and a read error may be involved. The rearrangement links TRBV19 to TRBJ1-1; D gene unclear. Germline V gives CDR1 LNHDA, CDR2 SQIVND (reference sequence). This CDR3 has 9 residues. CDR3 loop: CVSSIWVPF. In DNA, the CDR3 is TGTGTCAGTAGTATATGGGTCCCCTTT.